The 8 T cell receptor beta chains given below trace back to one sample, sequenced in a study of CD8 T cells in ankylosing spondylitis. TCRdb re-analysed the 5' RACE reads in MiXCR, keeping a single row per CDR3 protein. The sample includes about 130,000 distinct CDR3 sequences, more than 6.5% of them seen just once. Specimen: blood, either unsorted or a sorted T cell fraction (not recorded which). The receptors were gathered from a male donor with ankylosing spondylitis or in good health (not recorded which).

In its sample, this clonotype was seen many times. The chain has TRBV20-1 and TRBJ2-1; 9 nucleotides agree with TRBD2. Trimming removed 6 bases from V and 10 bases from J; junction bases left unmatched: 4. This CDR3 comprises 11 residues. Germline V gene lookup returns CDR1 DFQATT and CDR2 SNEGSKA (reference sequence). The CDR3 loop is CSARGGREQFF. CDR3 in DNA: TGCAGTGCGCGGGGGGGCCGAGAGCAGTTCTTC.

This clonotype came up many times. V and J are TRBV5-1 and TRBJ2-7, with D perhaps TRBD1 (6 bases). In germline, CDR1 is SGHRS, CDR2 YFSETQ. Between the trimmed V and J ends, which lost 9 bases and 2 bases, there was a span of 18 bases. The CDR3 loop spans 14 amino acids. The CDR3 DNA sequence: TGCGCCAACGGATACGACGGACAGCCCTACGAGCAGTACTTC. This gives the protein CANGYDGQPYEQYF.

This clonotype was counted many times. The chain recombines TRBV29-1 with TRBJ2-6; the match to TRBD2 covers 7 bases. The CDR3 has 15 residues. The germline V gene encodes CDR1 SQVTM and CDR2 ANQGSEA. V lost 4 bases to trimming and J lost 0 bases; unmatched junction nucleotides: 3. CDR3 DNA sequence: TGCAGCGTTGCCTGGGACTACTCTGGGGCCAACGTCCTGACTTTC. Amino acids: CSVAWDYSGANVLTF.

This clonotype was seen ten or more times. V usage is TRBV29-1 and J usage is TRBJ2-1; maybe TRBD2 (6 bases). The germline V gene encodes CDR1 SQVTM and CDR2 ANQGSEA. This CDR3 comprises 13 residues. V lost 0 bases to trimming and J lost 7 bases, with 10 bases between them. DNA of the CDR3: TGCAGCGTTGAAGAGGAGGGGTTGAATGAGCAGTTCTTC. Translated, it gives CSVEEEGLNEQFF.

Concerning this clonotype: This clone may be a read error of a much larger clone one base away. CDR3 bases: TGTGCCAGCAACTTAGCCCCGACGGAGACCCAGTACTTC. Translation gives CASNLAPTETQYF. The chain employs TRBV7-8 and TRBJ2-5; D is ambiguous. The CDR3 loop spans 13 amino acids. Per germline, CDR1 SGHVS and CDR2 FQNEAQ.

This clonotype has at least ten counts. This sequence joins TRBV20-1 and TRBJ2-7; perhaps TRBD2 as D (6 bases). This CDR3 has 14 amino acids. From germline, CDR1 is DFQATT and CDR2 SNEGSKA (reference sequence). With 1 base removed from V and 0 bases from J, the gap between germline ends came to 10 bases. The CDR3: CSARAHGSSYEQYF. CDR3 in DNA: TGCAGTGCTAGAGCCCACGGGAGCTCCTACGAGCAGTACTTC.

The chain combines TRBV12-3 or TRBV12-4 with TRBJ2-1; D unclear. This CDR3 spans 14 amino acids. Trimming cost V 6 bases and J 7 bases, with 16 bases left between them. DNA of the CDR3: TGTGCCAGCAGCCCGAGTCCTAGTATAAATGAGCAGTTCTTC. This sequence encodes CASSPSPSINEQFF.

In this sample, this clonotype turned up many times. V usage is TRBV5-1 and J usage is TRBJ1-1; no clear D. The CDR3 sequence is 15 residues long. The germline gives CDR1 SGHRS, CDR2 YFSETQ. With 4 bases removed from V and 2 bases from J, the gap between germline ends came to 15 bases. The CDR3 coding sequence is TGCGCCAGCAGCCTGGTACCGGAGCCTAACACTGAAGCTTTCTTT. Translating gives CASSLVPEPNTEAFF.